This T cell receptor (beta chain) was observed in a study of T cell changes during pregnancy in multiple sclerosis. The J segment lost 1 base and the V segment lost 2 bases, leaving 6 bases of the junction unmatched. The length of the CDR3 is 17 residues. Germline lookup yields CDR1 MGHRA and CDR2 YSYEKL. The repertoire was sequenced with immunoSEQ multiplex PCR; TCRdb's copy has only in-frame clones and lacks some. Of tens of thousands of clones listed, approximately 92% are singletons. V is TRBV4-1 and J is TRBJ2-1, with 9 bases matching TRBD1. This sequence originates from a female donor in good health, enrolled as a control in a pregnancy study. The sequences come from peripheral blood, collected in the third trimester of pregnancy. CDR3 coding DNA: TGCGCCAGCAGCCAACTGCCCGGACAGGGGTCCTACAATGAGCAGTTCTTC. Its translation is CASSQLPGQGSYNEQFF.